These 17 T cell receptor beta chains share one sample of origin, sequenced in a study of cytomegalovirus exposure and HLA in healthy donors. The PCR was carried out with 60 Vbeta primers and 13 Jbeta primers. TCRdb's table, derived via immunoSEQ multiplex PCR, lists solely in-frame clones and lacks some. Of 120,000 to 150,000 clones in the sample, 70% to 80% were seen once. Specimen: PBMCs. The receptors stem from a female donor in good health and CMV-seronegative.

This clone was detected only a few times. The chain links TRBV7-8 to TRBJ2-7; 7 bases line up with TRBD2. V shed 4 bases, J shed 3 bases, and the junction held 12 bases outside the gene matches. Germline CDR1 reads SGHVS; CDR2 reads FQNEAQ. The CDR3 runs to 16 residues. In DNA, the CDR3 is TGTGCCAGCAGCTCCCTCCAGCGGGATGGGAGCTACGAGCAGTACTTC. It is translated as CASSSLQRDGSYEQYF.

The CDR3 here is CASSQDPGQGRSPLHF. The DNA of the CDR3 is TGCGCCAGCAGCCAAGATCCAGGTCAGGGAAGGTCACCCCTCCACTTT. The J gene is TRBJ1-6, the V gene TRBV4-3; the D gene is possibly TRBD1 (5 bases). CDR1 and CDR2 (germline): LGHNA, YSLEER. V was cut by 0 bases and J by 10 bases, with 16 bases left in between. CDR3 size: 16 residues.

The rearrangement links TRBV10-3 to TRBJ1-3, with 7 bases that match TRBD1. The CDR3 covers 18 residues. V lost 4 bases, J lost 0 bases, and 12 bases stayed unmatched. The germline gives CDR1 ENHRY, CDR2 SYGVKD. CDR3 sequence reads: CAISGTMDRIDSGNTIYF. CDR3 sequence (DNA): TGTGCCATCAGTGGGACTATGGACAGGATCGACTCTGGAAACACCATATATTTT.

The V call is TRBV6-1, the J call TRBJ1-1; no clear D gene. Trimming removed 2 bases from V and 1 base from J, with 5 bases in between. The CDR3 sequence is 13 residues long. Germline V lookup: CDR1 MNHNS, CDR2 SASEGT. CDR3 sequence: CASSERRNTEAFF. CDR3 DNA sequence: TGTGCCAGCAGTGAAAGGAGGAACACTGAAGCTTTCTTT.

The chain carries TRBV10-1 and TRBJ2-3, with 12 bases fitting TRBD2. This CDR3 spans 21 amino acids. Germline V gives CDR1 WNHNN, CDR2 SYGVQD (reference sequence). V dropped 9 bases and J dropped 6; count of bases not matched to a gene: 28. CDR3 in DNA: TGCGCCAGGATATTCGACACCTACCGCAAAAAGACTAGCGGGGGTGGGGATACGCAGTATTTT. Translation gives CARIFDTYRKKTSGGGDTQYF.

The rearrangement links TRBV5-4 to TRBJ2-7, with TRBD1 matching 7 bases. The CDR3 has 14 residues. Germline CDR1 and CDR2: SGHNT and YYREEE (reference sequence). V gave up 6 bases and J gave up 2 bases; unmatched junction bases: 8. The CDR3 coding sequence is TGTGCCAGCACCCTTGGGACAGACCCCTACGAGCAGTACTTC. It yields the protein CASTLGTDPYEQYF.

The chain recombines TRBV7-9 with TRBJ2-5, with TRBD1 identical over 9 bases. V trimming: 4 bases; J trimming: 4 bases; junction bases outside the gene matches: 4. Germline loops: CDR1 SEHNR, CDR2 FQNEAQ (reference sequence). The CDR3 has 14 residues. CDR3 sequence: CASSWGQGGETQYF. The CDR3 DNA reads TGTGCCAGCAGCTGGGGACAGGGAGGAGAGACCCAGTACTTC.

This chain uses TRBV11-2 with TRBJ2-1, with D possibly matching TRBD1 (7 bases). CDR3 length: 15 residues. CDR1 SGHAT and CDR2 FQNNGV come from the germline V gene. V was shortened by 5 bases and J by 9 bases, with 20 bases between the two germline ends. CDR3 region: CASSQTGVDGSEQFF. CDR3 nucleotides: TGTGCCAGCAGCCAAACAGGGGTCGACGGGAGTGAGCAGTTCTTC.

This chain uses TRBV9 with TRBJ2-5, with 8 positions matching TRBD2. V was clipped by 4 bases and J by 1 base; unmatched bases: 6. The CDR3 length is 15 residues. CDR1 is SGDLS and CDR2 is YYNGEE in the germline V gene. The CDR3 nucleotides read TGTGCCAGCAGCATAAGCGGGGGCCGCCAAGAGACCCAGTACTTC. Translation: CASSISGGRQETQYF. Looking up the rest from reference TRBV9 and TRBJ2-5 gives the full variable domain: DSGVTQTPKHLITATGQRVTLRCSPRSGDLSVYWYQQSLDQGLQFLIQYYNGEERAKGNILERFSAQQFPDLHSELNLSSLELGDSALYFCASSISGGRQETQYFGPGTRLLVL.

The chain recombines TRBV27 with TRBJ2-5; 8 bases fit TRBD1. V lost 3 bases to trimming and J lost 5 bases; unmatched junction nucleotides: 11. Germline V gene lookup returns CDR1 MNHEY and CDR2 SMNVEV (reference sequence). The CDR3 consists of 16 residues. DNA of the CDR3: TGTGCCAGCAGTTTCATAGTGGACAGGGCGCAGGAGACCCAGTACTTC. This translates into CASSFIVDRAQETQYF.

The chain links TRBV7-9 to TRBJ1-1, with D perhaps matching TRBD1 (6 bases). Germline-derived CDR1 and CDR2 are SEHNR and FQNEAQ (reference sequence). The V end lost 5 bases, the J end lost 1 base, and 11 bases lay between the germline ends. This CDR3 spans 14 amino acids. In DNA form, the CDR3 reads TGTGCCAGCAGCCCACAGGGCACGAACACTGAAGCTTTCTTT. This sequence encodes CASSPQGTNTEAFF.

This clone was counted between two and nine times. The J gene is TRBJ1-4, the V gene TRBV6-6; D is perhaps TRBD1 (6 bases). The germline CDR1 and CDR2 sequences are MNHNY and SVGAGI (reference sequence). Trimming cost V 6 bases and J 7 bases, with 21 bases left between them. The CDR3 length is 16 residues. CDR3 nucleotides: TGTGCCAGCAGCCACGGGCGGGGGGCACGCGGTGAAAAACTGTTTTTT. Translating it yields CASSHGRGARGEKLFF.

V and J are TRBV11-2 and TRBJ1-4, with 10 bases lining up with TRBD1. Germline V gene data show CDR1 as SGHAT and CDR2 as FQNNGV. J was trimmed by 0 bases and V by 8 bases; bases with no gene match: 9. The CDR3 contains 17 residues. CDR3 amino acids: CASWGRDRGATNEKLFF. The DNA of the CDR3 is TGTGCCAGCTGGGGCCGGGACAGGGGAGCAACTAATGAAAAACTGTTTTTT.

A single count supports this clone. This rearrangement joins TRBV27 to TRBJ2-1; the match to TRBD2 covers 10 bases. The CDR3 runs 15 residues. J lost 2 bases, V lost 3 bases, and 1 base had no gene match. Germline V gene lookup returns CDR1 MNHEY and CDR2 SMNVEV (reference sequence). CDR3 protein: CASSLTSGPYNEQFF. In DNA form, the CDR3 reads TGTGCCAGCAGTTTGACTAGCGGGCCCTACAATGAGCAGTTCTTC.

J is TRBJ1-5 and V is TRBV7-2; D not resolved. Germline-derived CDR1 and CDR2 are SGHTA and FQGNSA. The length of the CDR3 is 14 residues. V shed 3 bases and J shed 3 bases, with 9 bases lying between them. The CDR3 DNA reads as TGTGCCAGCAGCTTTTCGTCTTACAATCAGCCCCAGCATTTT. Translation: CASSFSSYNQPQHF.

V is TRBV2 and J is TRBJ2-5, with D possibly TRBD1 on 5 matching bases. The CDR3 consists of 13 residues. Trimming pared 4 bases from V and 5 bases from J, leaving 11 bases between. Germline CDR1 and CDR2: SNHLY and FYNNEI. Written as DNA, the CDR3 is TGTGCCAGCAGTGGCGGACATACGGAGACCCAGTACTTC. Amino acid sequence: CASSGGHTETQYF.

This chain joins TRBV28 and TRBJ2-7, with D maybe TRBD1 (6 bases). CDR1 MDHEN and CDR2 SYDVKM come from the germline V gene. Between the trimmed V and J ends, which lost 1 base and 3 bases, there was a span of 13 bases. CDR3 length equals 15 residues. The CDR3 loop is CASSLLPGTYYEQYF. DNA for the CDR3: TGTGCCAGCAGTTTATTACCCGGGACATACTACGAGCAGTACTTC.